The sequence of this T cell receptor beta chain was determined in a study of cytomegalovirus exposure and HLA in healthy donors. Turning to the study itself: Of the donors genotyped, 398 in all, about 82% fell in the Caucasian-associated ancestry cluster. Points from the study as a whole: Across HLA loci, a later analysis found differing TCR association rates, with DRB1 most and HLA-C fewest. The study carried out a later analysis of TCR beta sequences. It associated some 17,000 of them with specific HLA alleles at a false discovery rate of 0.05.

Germline V gives CDR1 WNHNN, CDR2 SYGVQD (reference sequence). The CDR3 length is 15 residues. V lost 5 bases and J 0 bases, leaving 11 bases between the germline ends. 13 Jbeta primers and 60 Vbeta primers were used for the PCR. Profiled with immunoSEQ multiplex PCR; TCRdb holds only in-frame clones, not every one. The data hold 150,000 to 200,000 clones, with about 80% observed a single time. A word on this clone: The target antigen is unknown.

J is TRBJ2-1 and V is TRBV10-1; D might be TRBD1 (6 bases). This TCR was sampled from a woman between 40 and 50 years old in good health and CMV-seronegative. Input material: PBMCs. The CDR3 here is CASSPTGFSYNEQFF. In DNA form, the CDR3 reads TGCGCCAGCAGTCCCACAGGGTTCTCCTACAATGAGCAGTTCTTC.